This passage covers 14 T cell receptor beta chains from one sample sequenced in a study of T cells expressing NK-cell markers. No DNA is given; TCRdb re-called the 5' RACE reads and lists each CDR3 protein once. The repertoire table contains about 190,000 distinct CDR3 sequences. The sequenced sample consisted of blood T cells: a sorted CD56 or NKG2C T cell subset, CD4+ or CD8+ T cells, or bulk PBMC T cells (not recorded which). Receptor source: a man aged 18 to 69 in good health.

The CDR3 reads CSAEQGTSGNTIYF. J is TRBJ1-3 and V is TRBV20-1; TCRdb lists TRBD1, though no DNA is available to test this call. The CDR3 length is 14 residues. CDR1 is DFQATT, CDR2 SNEGSKA, per germline (reference sequence).

This chain uses TRBV5-1 with TRBJ2-2; TCRdb gives TRBD1 as the D gene, but with no DNA this cannot be confirmed. The CDR3 is made up of 18 amino acids. The germline CDR1 and CDR2 sequences are SGHRS and YFSETQ. This CDR3 is CASSVRQGYRANTGELFF.

The chain uses TRBV25-1 and TRBJ2-3; TCRdb returns TRBD1, unconfirmable since there is no DNA. The CDR3 covers 16 residues. The germline CDR1 and CDR2 sequences are MGHDK and SYGVNS. This CDR3 reads CASSEYGGWSTDTQYF.

The chain employs TRBV11-1 and TRBJ2-6; without DNA, the TCRdb call of TRBD1 cannot be checked. CDR3 length: 18 residues. The germline gives CDR1 SGHAT, CDR2 FQDESV (reference sequence). CDR3 loop: CASSLAGDSFTGANVLTF.

The rearrangement uses TRBV20-1 and TRBJ2-7; the D call from TCRdb, TRBD2, cannot be confirmed without DNA. CDR1 and CDR2 (germline): DFQATT, SNEGSKA (reference sequence). CDR3 length: 16 residues. The CDR3 sequence: CSGAPGLAGTLYEQYF.

The chain uses TRBV13 and TRBJ2-7; TCRdb gives TRBD2 as the D gene, but with no DNA this cannot be confirmed. The CDR3 length is 14 residues. CDR1 and CDR2 (germline): PRHDT, FYEKMQ (reference sequence). The CDR3 sequence is CASSFGTRYYEQYF. Variable domain in full (rest from reference TRBV13 and TRBJ2-7): AAGVIQSPRHLIKEKRETATLKCYPIPRHDTVYWYQQGPGQDPQFLISFYEKMQSDKGSIPDRFSAQQFSDYHSELNMSSLELGDSALYFCASSFGTRYYEQYFGPGTRLTVT.

The chain uses TRBV3-1 and TRBJ2-5; the D gene TCRdb calls, TRBD2, cannot be checked with no DNA. Germline V gene data show CDR1 as LGHDT and CDR2 as YNNKEL (reference sequence). The CDR3 sequence is 17 residues long. The CDR3: CASSLSRGRGNQETQYF.

This sequence joins TRBV15 and TRBJ2-7; absent DNA, TCRdb's TRBD1 call cannot be checked. CDR1 LNHNV and CDR2 YYDKDF come from the germline V gene (reference sequence). The CDR3 consists of 14 residues. CDR3 sequence reads: CATSRGEGAEEQYF.

The chain links TRBV29-1 to TRBJ2-1; TCRdb returns TRBD1, unconfirmable since there is no DNA. CDR1 and CDR2 from the germline V gene are SQVTM and ANQGSEA. This CDR3 spans 18 amino acids. This CDR3 is CSVDNPVSDGSSYNEQFF.

The chain couples TRBV7-9 to TRBJ1-1; TCRdb proposes TRBD1, but this gene call is untestable without DNA. From germline, CDR1 is SEHNR and CDR2 FQNEAQ (reference sequence). This CDR3 is built from 14 residues. The CDR3 reads CASSEPRGDTEAFF.

The V call is TRBV27, the J call TRBJ1-1; TCRdb names TRBD1, which stays unverified in the absence of DNA. CDR1 is MNHEY and CDR2 is SMNVEV in the germline V gene (reference sequence). The length of the CDR3 is 15 residues. CDR3 amino acids: CASSFSGQGMTEAFF.

This chain connects TRBV2 to TRBJ2-1; TCRdb indicates TRBD1, and absent DNA this call remains unverified. From germline, CDR1 is SNHLY and CDR2 FYNNEI. The CDR3 is 14 residues long. This CDR3 is CASMADREVNEQFF.

The V call is TRBV27, the J call TRBJ2-7; as DNA is missing, the TRBD1 call by TCRdb cannot be tested. This CDR3 has 14 amino acids. Germline values: CDR1 MNHEY, CDR2 SMNVEV (reference sequence). This CDR3 is CASSLAGALREQYF.

The CDR3 here is CASSLDVNTGELFF. This chain connects TRBV5-4 to TRBJ2-2. The length of the CDR3 is 14 residues. CDR1 and CDR2 (germline): SGHNT, YYREEE (reference sequence).